This T cell receptor beta chain was sequenced in a study of Ad26.COV2.S vaccination and SARS-CoV-2 variants. The treatment: around 19 received Ad26.COV2.S at low or high dose, single or two shots; about five received placebo; per-sample allocation not given. The study sampled participants on day 63 after the first vaccine or placebo injection. CDR1 and CDR2 from the germline V gene are SGHRS and YFSETQ. This CDR3 spans 17 amino acids. V dropped 5 bases and J dropped 4; count of bases not matched to a gene: 15. Produced via immunoSEQ multiplex PCR; TCRdb's table is partial and in-frame only. The sample records roughly 330,000 clones, 90% being singletons.

The V and J genes are TRBV5-1 and TRBJ2-5, with 9 bases that match TRBD2. The clonotype originates from a person between 18 and 65 years old who received the Ad26.COV2.S COVID-19 vaccine or a placebo. This specimen was peripheral blood, taken in a trial of Ad26.COV2.S vaccine versus placebo. Written as DNA, the CDR3 is TGCGCCAGCAGAGTGAGCGGGGGGCCTTATAGTTCAGAGACCCAGTACTTC. It is translated as CASRVSGGPYSSETQYF.